This TCR beta chain was profiled in a study of Ad26.COV2.S vaccination and SARS-CoV-2 variants. Findings and caveats of the study: Spike-specific TCR breadth was greater after Ad26.COV2.S than placebo. The TCR breadth and depth analyses may have produced an underestimate of total T cell responses. Measurement of non-spike TCR breadth gave similar results in vaccine and placebo recipients.

The germline V gene encodes CDR1 SGHDT and CDR2 YYEEEE. This CDR3 spans 14 amino acids. Trimming cost V 6 bases and J 9 bases, with 19 bases left between them. Notes on this clone: Its antigen is not known.

TCRdb's copy holds only in-frame clones and misses some; the assay was immunoSEQ multiplex PCR. The sample includes about 350,000 clones, about 90% of them seen just once. This clonotype was obtained from a human donor who had recovered from COVID-19. The chain couples TRBV5-6 to TRBJ2-1; weak D call: TRBD2 (5 bases). Sequences were derived from peripheral blood, sampled after recovery from COVID-19. CDR3 in amino acids: CASILDQRRGEQFF. The DNA of the CDR3 is TGTGCCAGCATCCTGGACCAACGCCGGGGTGAGCAGTTCTTC. The full variable domain, with the rest looked up from reference TRBV5-6 and TRBJ2-1, is DAGVTQSPTHLIKTRGQQVTLRCSPKSGHDTVSWYQQALGQGPQFIFQYYEEEERQRGNFPDRFSGHQFPNYSSELNVNALLLGDSALYLCASILDQRRGEQFFGPGTRLTVL.